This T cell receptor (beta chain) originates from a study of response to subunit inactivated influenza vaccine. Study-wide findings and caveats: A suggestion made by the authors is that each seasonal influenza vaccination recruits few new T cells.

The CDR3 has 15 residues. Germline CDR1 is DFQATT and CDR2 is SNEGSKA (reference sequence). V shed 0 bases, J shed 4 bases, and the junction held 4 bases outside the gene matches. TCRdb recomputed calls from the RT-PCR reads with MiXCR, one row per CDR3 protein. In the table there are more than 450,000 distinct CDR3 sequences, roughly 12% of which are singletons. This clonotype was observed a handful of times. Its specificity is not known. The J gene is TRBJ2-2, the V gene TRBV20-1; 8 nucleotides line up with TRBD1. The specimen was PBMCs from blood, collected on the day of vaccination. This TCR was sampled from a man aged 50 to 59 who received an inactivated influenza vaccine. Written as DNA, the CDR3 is TGCAGTGCTAGAGATCTGGACAGGGCCACCGGGGAGCTGTTTTTT. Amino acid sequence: CSARDLDRATGELFF.